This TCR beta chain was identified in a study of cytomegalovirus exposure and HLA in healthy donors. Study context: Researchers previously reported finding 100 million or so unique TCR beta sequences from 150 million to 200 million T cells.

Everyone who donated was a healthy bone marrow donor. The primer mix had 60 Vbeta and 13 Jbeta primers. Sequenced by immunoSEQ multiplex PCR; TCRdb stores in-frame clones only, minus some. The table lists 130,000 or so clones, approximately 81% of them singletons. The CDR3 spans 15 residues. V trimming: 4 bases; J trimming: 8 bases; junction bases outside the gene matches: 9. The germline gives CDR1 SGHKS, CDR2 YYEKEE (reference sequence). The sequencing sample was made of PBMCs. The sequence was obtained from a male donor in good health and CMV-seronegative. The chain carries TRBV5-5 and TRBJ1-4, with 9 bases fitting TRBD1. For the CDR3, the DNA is TGTGCCAGCAGCACATTACAGGGGGCGCGGGAAAAACTGTTTTTT. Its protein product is CASSTLQGAREKLFF.